The source of this T cell receptor (beta chain) is a study of T cells in Graves' hyperthyroidism and ophthalmopathy. Sample share makes this clonotype medium-sized (0.01 to 0.1%). Regions amplified from RNA transcripts were the TCR beta CDR3 regions. The HTBI primer set served for first-round RT-PCR of the TCR CDR3. Using its own MiXCR run on the multiplex PCR reads, TCRdb lists one record per CDR3 protein. The table shows fewer than 450,000 distinct CDR3 sequences, with about a fifth occurring only once. Trimming removed 6 bases from V and 2 bases from J, with 11 bases in between. The CDR3 loop spans 14 amino acids. Germline lookup yields CDR1 MNHEY and CDR2 SMNVEV (reference sequence).

The receptor was derived from a man younger than 35 with Graves' ophthalmopathy. Specimen: blood. This sequence joins TRBV27 and TRBJ1-5, with D perhaps matching TRBD1 (6 bases). For the CDR3, the DNA is TGTGCCAGCAGCCCCCGACAGGGCAATCAGCCCCAGCATTTT. Translation: CASSPRQGNQPQHF.